The 25 T cell receptor beta chains below come from one sample, sequenced in a study of vaccination and CD4 T cells after COVID-19. As for time point: late sampling 161 to 241 days after vaccination in a few convalescent patients. The sample's treatment: approximately nine-day PBMC culture with coronavirus spike peptide pools or control peptides (ViraFEST assay). Cultured CD4+ T cells had their DNA profiled by the Oncomine TCR Beta short-read assay. A single record per CDR3 protein comes from TCRdb applying MiXCR to the PCR reads. The data contain 20,000 to 30,000 distinct CDR3 sequences, 30% of them singletons. Their specific antigens are unknown. The material was CD4+ T cells from blood, cultured in vitro, obtained about 7 months after SARS-CoV-2 vaccination. The receptors here all came from a human donor who had recovered from COVID-19.

This chain links TRBV20-1 with TRBJ2-1; 8 bases agree with TRBD2. Per germline, CDR1 DFQATT and CDR2 SNEGSKA (reference sequence). The CDR3 runs 15 residues. Germline trimming cut 4 bases from V and 4 bases from J; bases unmatched to any gene: 9. In DNA, the CDR3 is TGCAGTGCTAAATTAACTAGCGGAGTTTACAATGAGCAGTTCTTC. It encodes CSAKLTSGVYNEQFF.

This chain uses TRBV5-4 with TRBJ2-3; D might be TRBD2 (6 bases). Trimming removed 5 bases at V and 0 bases at J, with 16 bases between. CDR3 size: 16 residues. Germline values: CDR1 SGHNT, CDR2 YYREEE (reference sequence). The CDR3 sequence is CASSTGLLASTDTQYF. In DNA form, the CDR3 reads TGTGCCAGCAGTACGGGACTTTTAGCTAGCACAGATACGCAGTATTTT.

The genes are TRBV20-1 and TRBJ2-5; a possible D gene is TRBD1 (7 bases). The V gene's germline CDR1 is DFQATT and CDR2 SNEGSKA (reference sequence). Trimming removed 3 bases at V and 2 bases at J, with 19 bases between. This CDR3 region has 16 residues. CDR3 residues: CSARSFKQGGQETQYF. In nucleotides, the CDR3 is TGCAGTGCTAGGAGTTTCAAGCAGGGGGGACAAGAGACCCAGTACTTC.

Only a few counts were recorded for this clonotype. The chain joins TRBV6-5 to TRBJ1-2; weak D call: TRBD1 (5 bases). V lost 4 bases to trimming and J lost 3 bases, with 15 bases between them. Germline V gene lookup returns CDR1 MNHEY and CDR2 SVGAGI. The CDR3 extends over 15 amino acids. CDR3 in DNA: TGTGCCAGCAGTTCAGTCATAGGGGACCACTATGGCTACACCTTC. Translated, it gives CASSSVIGDHYGYTF.

This rearrangement joins TRBV20-1 to TRBJ2-5; D is perhaps TRBD2 (6 bases). The germline V and J ends were trimmed by 3 bases and 1 base, with 9 bases remaining between them. Germline lookup yields CDR1 DFQATT and CDR2 SNEGSKA (reference sequence). There are 13 residues in the CDR3. The chain's CDR3 is CSASGGSQETQYF. CDR3 sequence (DNA): TGCAGTGCTAGTGGAGGGTCCCAAGAGACCCAGTACTTC.

V gene TRBV6-4 combines with J gene TRBJ2-2; D call uncertain. V lost 3 bases and J 3 bases, leaving 5 bases between the germline ends. Germline V lookup: CDR1 MRHNA, CDR2 SNTAGT. The CDR3 sequence is 13 residues long. The CDR3 region has the DNA TGTGCCAGCAGTGAGTCCGACACCGGGGAGCTGTTTTTT. Its protein product is CASSESDTGELFF.

The rearrangement uses TRBV28 and TRBJ1-1; D ambiguous. This CDR3 contains 11 residues. The V end was cut by 6 bases, the J end by 1 base, with 3 bases between. Germline lookup yields CDR1 MDHEN and CDR2 SYDVKM. The CDR3 bases are TGTGCCAGCAGGGGGAACACTGAAGCTTTCTTT. It is translated as CASRGNTEAFF.

In its sample, this clonotype was seen a few times. The rearrangement joins TRBV28 to TRBJ1-5; a possible D gene is TRBD1 (5 bases). Trimming removed 6 bases from V and 3 bases from J, with 21 bases in between. The germline gives CDR1 MDHEN, CDR2 SYDVKM. The CDR3 is made up of 17 amino acids. CDR3 coding DNA: TGTGCCAGCAGGGGAAGACAGCTCCGGGGCTCCAATCAGCCCCAGCATTTT. As protein: CASRGRQLRGSNQPQHF.

This clonotype was counted a few times. The chain employs TRBV10-2 and TRBJ2-4, with 7 positions matching TRBD2. The CDR3 has 14 amino acids. V was pared by 2 bases and J by 6 bases, with 4 bases of the junction left unmatched. In germline, CDR1 is WSHSY, CDR2 SAAADI. The CDR3 is CASSEGLVVNIQYF. In nucleotides, the CDR3 is TGCGCCAGCAGTGAGGGACTAGTCGTAAACATTCAGTACTTC.

The V and J genes are TRBV20-1 and TRBJ2-1; no firm D call. Gene TRBJ2-7 matches the end of the DNA better, so the J call may be wrong. The CDR3 sequence is 16 residues long. CDR1 is DFQATT and CDR2 is SNEGSKA in the germline V gene (reference sequence). CDR3 bases: TGCAGTACAATCCACTGGGCTGGCGCGGCTTTCTACGAGCAGTACTTC. Its translation: CSTIHWAGAAFYEQYF.

The CDR3 protein is CATTGDSYEQYF. The CDR3 nucleotides read TGTGCCACGACCGGGGACTCCTACGAGCAGTACTTC. The V and J genes are TRBV10-3 and TRBJ2-7, with D possibly TRBD2 on 5 matching bases. The CDR3 has 12 amino acids. The V gene's germline CDR1 is ENHRY and CDR2 SYGVKD. The ends were cut back, 10 bases at V and 0 bases at J, with 10 bases in the middle.

This clonotype turned up a few times. The gene calls are TRBV7-7 and TRBJ2-5, with D hard to call. Germline assignment: CDR1 SSHAT and CDR2 FNYEAQ (reference sequence). CDR3 length: 13 amino acids. V shed 8 bases and J shed 1 base, with 11 bases lying between them. The CDR3 nucleotides read TGTGCCAGCTCCCCCGAAACCCAAGAGACCCAGTACTTC. Amino acid sequence: CASSPETQETQYF.

J is TRBJ2-1 and V is TRBV7-9, with 9 nucleotides matching TRBD2. The CDR3 is 15 residues long. Germline V lookup: CDR1 SEHNR, CDR2 FQNEAQ (reference sequence). V lost 3 bases and J lost 7; bases outside the gene matches: 7. The CDR3 DNA reads TGTGCCAGCAGCTTGGCGGGAGGGCCTGGAAATGAGCAGTTCTTC. Encoded protein: CASSLAGGPGNEQFF.

This clonotype was counted a few times. The chain joins TRBV20-1 to TRBJ1-1, with D maybe TRBD1 (5 bases). Trimming shortened V by 3 bases and J by 4 bases, and 9 bases separated the two germline ends. From germline, CDR1 is DFQATT and CDR2 SNEGSKA (reference sequence). This CDR3 has 12 amino acids. CDR3 DNA: TGCAGTGCTAGGACCGGGGCCACTGAAGCTTTCTTT. Encoded protein: CSARTGATEAFF.

This clonotype has a handful of counts. The chain has TRBV20-1 and TRBJ2-5, with no clear D. V dropped 1 base and J dropped 1 base, with 7 bases sitting between them. Germline V gene lookup returns CDR1 DFQATT and CDR2 SNEGSKA (reference sequence). The CDR3 is made up of 13 amino acids. The CDR3 spells CSARGFFQETQYF. The CDR3, as DNA: TGCAGTGCTAGAGGCTTCTTCCAAGAGACCCAGTACTTC.

This clonotype was counted at least ten times. The chain uses TRBV15 and TRBJ1-2; D is undetermined. The CDR3 consists of 15 residues. From germline, CDR1 is LNHNV and CDR2 YYDKDF (reference sequence). V lost 1 base to trimming and J lost 8 bases, with 17 bases between them. This CDR3 is CATSRVRTGNRGYTF. DNA of the CDR3: TGTGCCACCAGCAGAGTTCGGACGGGAAACAGAGGCTACACCTTC. The whole variable domain, remainder taken from reference TRBV15 and TRBJ1-2, is DAMVIQNPRYQVTQFGKPVTLSCSQTLNHNVMYWYQQKSSQAPKLLFHYYDKDFNNEADTPDNFQSRRPNTSFCFLDIRSPGLGDTAMYLCATSRVRTGNRGYTFGSGTRLTVV.

The chain recombines TRBV20-1 with TRBJ2-7; maybe TRBD2 (5 bases). CDR1 is DFQATT and CDR2 is SNEGSKA in the germline V gene (reference sequence). V lost 1 base, J lost 5 bases, and 12 bases lay in between. This CDR3 has 13 amino acids. The DNA of the CDR3 is TGCAGTGCTAGAGTGGCTAGCTTCGACGAGCAGTACTTC. It encodes CSARVASFDEQYF.

This clonotype was seen only a few times. V usage is TRBV6-1 and J usage is TRBJ2-7; 11 positions agree with TRBD2. The ends lost 6 bases at V and 4 bases at J; junction bases unmatched: 17. Germline V gene sequence: CDR1 MNHNS, CDR2 SASEGT. CDR3 length equals 18 residues. The CDR3 DNA reads as TGTGCCAGCAGCCGGGGAACGATTGGGACTAGCGGAAGTTACGAGCAGTACTTC. Amino acid sequence: CASSRGTIGTSGSYEQYF.

This clonotype has a handful of counts. CDR3 bases: TGTGCCAGCAGCTTGGGACTGGACAGTCCCTACGAGCAGTACTTC. Translating gives CASSLGLDSPYEQYF. This chain uses TRBV5-4 with TRBJ2-7; D possibly corresponds to TRBD1 (6 bases). Germline values: CDR1 SGHNT, CDR2 YYREEE (reference sequence). Trimming stripped 0 bases from V and 2 bases from J, with 12 bases between. This CDR3 region has 15 residues.

The V call is TRBV6-1, the J call TRBJ2-5, with 8 bases lining up with TRBD1. The germline V gene encodes CDR1 MNHNS and CDR2 SASEGT. Germline trimming cut 6 bases from V and 5 bases from J; bases unmatched to any gene: 8. CDR3 size: 14 residues. The CDR3 DNA reads as TGTGCCAGCAGCGAGACAGGGGCGGGGGAGACCCAGTACTTC. Its translation is CASSETGAGETQYF.

The chain is built from TRBV14 and TRBJ2-3, with D unclear. The CDR3 loop spans 12 amino acids. Germline values: CDR1 SGHDN, CDR2 FVKESK. V gave up 0 bases and J gave up 6 bases, with 4 bases separating them. The CDR3 sequence: CASSQDSDTQYF. As DNA, the CDR3 is TGTGCCAGCAGCCAAGATAGTGATACGCAGTATTTT.

This clonotype has just a few counts. The CDR3 DNA follows: TGCAGTGCTAGAGCAGACGATGAGCAGTTCTTC. Its protein product is CSARADDEQFF. The chain carries TRBV20-1 and TRBJ2-1; no firm D call. V dropped 1 base and J dropped 8 bases, with 6 bases sitting between them. From germline, CDR1 is DFQATT and CDR2 SNEGSKA (reference sequence). The CDR3 is 11 amino acids.

This clonotype was counted between two and nine times. CDR3 sequence: CASSQDREETQYF. CDR3 DNA sequence: TGTGCCAGCAGTCAAGACAGGGAAGAGACCCAGTACTTC. V is TRBV6-1 and J is TRBJ2-5; the match to TRBD1 covers 7 bases. The germline gives CDR1 MNHNS, CDR2 SASEGT. The V gene end was trimmed by 5 bases and the J gene end by 3 bases; junction bases not matched to a gene: 3. The CDR3 has 13 residues.

The V and J genes are TRBV6-2 or TRBV6-3 and TRBJ1-1; the D gene is possibly TRBD1 (5 bases). The CDR3 is made up of 14 amino acids. Germline CDR1 and CDR2: MNHEY and SVGEGT. V dropped 8 bases and J dropped 0 bases, with 13 bases sitting between them. As DNA, the CDR3 is TGTGCCAGCCGCCGACAGCAACTGAACACTGAAGCTTTCTTT. This gives the protein CASRRQQLNTEAFF.

The CDR3 sequence is CASQDRGHEQYF. CDR3 DNA sequence: TGTGCCAGTCAGGACAGGGGGCACGAGCAGTACTTC. The V gene is TRBV18, the J gene TRBJ2-7, with 11 bases that match TRBD1. V shed 9 bases and J 5 bases; nucleotides not matched to a gene: 3. This CDR3 is 12 amino acids long. The germline V gene has CDR1 KGHSH and CDR2 LQKENI.